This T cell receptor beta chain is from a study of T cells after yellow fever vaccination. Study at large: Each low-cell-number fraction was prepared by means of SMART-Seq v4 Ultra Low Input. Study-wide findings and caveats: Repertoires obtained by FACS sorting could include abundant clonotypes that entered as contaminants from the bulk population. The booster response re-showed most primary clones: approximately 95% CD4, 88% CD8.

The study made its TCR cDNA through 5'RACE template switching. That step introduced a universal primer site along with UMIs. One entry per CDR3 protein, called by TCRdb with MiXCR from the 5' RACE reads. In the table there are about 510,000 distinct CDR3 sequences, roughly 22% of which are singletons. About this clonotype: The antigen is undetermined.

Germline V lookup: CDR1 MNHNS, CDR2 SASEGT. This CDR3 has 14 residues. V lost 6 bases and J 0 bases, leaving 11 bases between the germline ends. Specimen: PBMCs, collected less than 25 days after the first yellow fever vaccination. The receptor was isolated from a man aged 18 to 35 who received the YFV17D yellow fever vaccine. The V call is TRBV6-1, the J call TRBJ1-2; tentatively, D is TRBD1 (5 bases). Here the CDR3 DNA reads TGTGCCAGCAGACGACAGCGTACTAACTATGGCTACACCTTC. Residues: CASRRQRTNYGYTF.